Listed here are 30 T cell receptor beta chains from one sample, sequenced in a study of cytomegalovirus exposure and HLA in healthy donors. Both 60 Vbeta primers and 13 Jbeta primers went into the PCR. The protocol was immunoSEQ multiplex PCR, while the TCRdb copy is restricted to in-frame clones and leaves out a portion. The sample has some 140,000 clones; 60% to 80% are singletons. The specimen was PBMCs. The receptors originated from a man aged 30 to 39 in good health and CMV-seronegative.

The J gene is TRBJ1-1, the V gene TRBV5-1; D remains unclear. V lost 4 bases to trimming and J lost 5 bases, with 18 bases between them. The germline V gene encodes CDR1 SGHRS and CDR2 YFSETQ. The CDR3 has 15 residues. CDR3 coding DNA: TGCGCCAGCAGCCTCGGAGTAACCACTGGGACTGAAGCTTTCTTT. It translates to CASSLGVTTGTEAFF.

The chain joins TRBV19 to TRBJ2-5, with D unclear. The length of the CDR3 is 12 residues. The germline V gene encodes CDR1 LNHDA and CDR2 SQIVND (reference sequence). Trimming took 5 bases from V and 5 from J, leaving 9 bases between them. As DNA, the CDR3 is TGTGCCAGTAGTCTCTTCGGGGAGACCCAGTACTTC. Translation: CASSLFGETQYF.

This clone was detected only a few times. This chain links TRBV10-2 with TRBJ2-7; 15 nucleotides agree with TRBD2. Germline V gene lookup returns CDR1 WSHSY and CDR2 SAAADI. There are 16 residues in the CDR3. J was trimmed by 7 bases and V by 3 bases; bases with no gene match: 7. The CDR3 here is CASSDPGLAGGREQYF. The CDR3 nucleotides are TGCGCCAGCAGTGACCCGGGACTAGCGGGAGGACGAGAGCAGTACTTC.

The rearrangement links TRBV30 to TRBJ1-6, with 8 bases fitting TRBD1. This CDR3 is built from 14 residues. CDR1 and CDR2 from the germline V gene are GTSNPN and SVGIG (reference sequence). The V gene end was trimmed by 3 bases and the J gene end by 7 bases; junction bases not matched to a gene: 5. The CDR3 sequence is CAWRVGQENSPLHF. CDR3 nucleotides: TGTGCCTGGAGGGTGGGACAGGAAAATTCACCCCTCCACTTT.

V and J are TRBV7-8 and TRBJ1-3; possibly TRBD1 for D (6 bases). This CDR3 contains 16 residues. V was pared by 4 bases and J by 0 bases, with 13 bases between. CDR1 and CDR2 (germline): SGHVS, FQNEAQ. DNA for the CDR3: TGTGCCAGCAGCTCCCCGGACAGCTACTCTGGAAACACCATATATTTT. Its translation is CASSSPDSYSGNTIYF.

V is TRBV6-1 and J is TRBJ2-7; TRBD2 is a possible D gene (6 bases). Germline loops: CDR1 MNHNS, CDR2 SASEGT. This CDR3 is 12 amino acids long. V lost 1 base and J 5 bases, leaving 6 bases between the germline ends. This CDR3 is CASSEGGDEQYF. The CDR3 region has the DNA TGTGCCAGCAGTGAAGGCGGGGACGAGCAGTACTTC.

This sequence joins TRBV6-6 and TRBJ1-2; perhaps TRBD1 as D (5 bases). The CDR3 contains 13 residues. Germline lookup yields CDR1 MNHNY and CDR2 SVGAGI (reference sequence). The V end lost 2 bases, the J end lost 8 bases, and 12 bases lay between the germline ends. In DNA, the CDR3 is TGTGCCAGCAGTTACCTGGGGGGGGAAGGCTACACCTTC. It is translated as CASSYLGGEGYTF.

The V and J genes are TRBV18 and TRBJ2-1; D gene uncertain. V lost 5 bases and J 4 bases, leaving 12 bases between the germline ends. Germline V gives CDR1 KGHSH, CDR2 LQKENI. CDR3 length: 14 amino acids. The CDR3 sequence is CASSRLDPYNEQFF. CDR3 DNA: TGTGCCAGCTCAAGGCTAGATCCGTACAATGAGCAGTTCTTC.

The chain links TRBV28 to TRBJ2-7; a possible D gene is TRBD1 (5 bases). The V gene's germline CDR1 is MDHEN and CDR2 SYDVKM. The CDR3 extends over 12 amino acids. The ends were cut back, 7 bases at V and 4 bases at J, with 11 bases in the middle. The CDR3 region has the DNA TGTGCCAGCATTAATGACAGTTACGAGCAGTACTTC. As protein: CASINDSYEQYF.

The rearrangement links TRBV10-3 to TRBJ2-7, with 7 bases matching TRBD2. J lost 6 bases, V lost 6 bases, and 11 bases had no gene match. Germline V lookup: CDR1 ENHRY, CDR2 SYGVKD. CDR3 length: 14 residues. CDR3 residues: CAIREAGPQSEQYF. DNA of the CDR3: TGTGCCATCAGGGAAGCGGGACCTCAATCCGAGCAGTACTTC.

This clone showed up just a few times. The V and J genes are TRBV9 and TRBJ2-2; the match to TRBD2 covers 9 bases. Germline V gene lookup returns CDR1 SGDLS and CDR2 YYNGEE. CDR3 length: 17 residues. J was trimmed by 0 bases and V by 2 bases; bases with no gene match: 5. The CDR3 region is CASSVASGTTNTGELFF. The CDR3 DNA follows: TGTGCCAGCAGCGTGGCTAGCGGGACTACGAACACCGGGGAGCTGTTTTTT. The full variable domain, in which reference TRBV9 and TRBJ2-2 provide the parts outside the CDR3, is DSGVTQTPKHLITATGQRVTLRCSPRSGDLSVYWYQQSLDQGLQFLIQYYNGEERAKGNILERFSAQQFPDLHSELNLSSLELGDSALYFCASSVASGTTNTGELFFGEGSRLTVL.

The rearrangement links TRBV1 to TRBJ2-1; the listed D gene, TRBD2, was not tested against the DNA. TRBV1 is noted as a pseudogene. CDR3 length: 18 residues. DNA for the CDR3: TGCACCAGCAGCCAAGATCGGCCTTTAGCGGGAGGACACAATGAGCAGTTCTTC. Its protein product is CTSSQDRPLAGGHNEQFF.

The chain uses TRBV25-1 and TRBJ2-3; 8 positions match TRBD1. With V trimmed by 9 bases and J by 2 bases, 7 bases remained unmatched. CDR3 size: 14 residues. CDR1 is MGHDK, CDR2 SYGVNS, per germline. This chain's CDR3 is CASIKTGDTDTQYF. The CDR3 DNA sequence: TGTGCCAGTATTAAGACAGGGGACACAGATACGCAGTATTTT. The complete variable domain, with remaining parts taken from reference TRBV25-1 and TRBJ2-3, reads EADIYQTPRYLVIGTGKKITLECSQTMGHDKMYWYQQDPGMELHLIHYSYGVNSTEKGDLSSESTVSRIRTEHFPLTLESARPSHTSQYLCASIKTGDTDTQYFGPGTRLTVL.

This clone was observed a handful of times. V gene TRBV5-1 combines with J gene TRBJ1-5; D is perhaps TRBD1 (5 bases). The CDR3 is made up of 15 amino acids. CDR1 is SGHRS and CDR2 is YFSETQ in the germline V gene. Trimming took 4 bases from V and 2 from J, leaving 13 bases between them. The DNA for the CDR3 is TGCGCCAGCAGCCCCTCGGGGGGTGGCAATCAGCCCCAGCATTTT. This codes for CASSPSGGGNQPQHF.

This clone appeared once. This chain uses TRBV5-1 with TRBJ2-7, with D possibly TRBD1 on 5 matching bases. V was clipped by 0 bases and J by 6 bases, with 16 bases between them. Per the germline V gene, CDR1 is SGHRS and CDR2 is YFSETQ. This CDR3 contains 15 residues. The chain's CDR3 is CASSLDGRAEVEQYF. DNA for the CDR3: TGCGCCAGCAGCTTGGATGGCAGGGCTGAGGTCGAGCAGTACTTC.

This clone has a handful of counts. The J gene is TRBJ1-5, the V gene TRBV11-2; 7 positions match TRBD1. Germline V lookup: CDR1 SGHAT, CDR2 FQNNGV. CDR3 length: 13 residues. The junction had 5 bases not matched to a gene; V was cut back by 5 bases and J by 7 bases. The CDR3 region is CASSVQGGQPQHF. The DNA of the CDR3 is TGTGCCAGCAGCGTCCAGGGGGGACAGCCCCAGCATTTT.

This clone was observed a few times. This rearrangement joins TRBV29-1 to TRBJ1-2, with D possibly matching TRBD1 (6 bases). Per germline, CDR1 SQVTM and CDR2 ANQGSEA. V was shortened by 7 bases and J by 8 bases, with 17 bases between the two germline ends. The CDR3 runs to 12 residues. CDR3 region: CSARWGPGGYTF. As DNA, the CDR3 is TGCAGCGCTCGTTGGGGGCCGGGGGGCTACACCTTC.

The chain employs TRBV2 and TRBJ2-7, with a possible D match to TRBD2 (5 bases). The CDR3 sequence is 12 residues long. CDR1 and CDR2 from the germline V gene are SNHLY and FYNNEI. V lost 5 bases to trimming and J lost 9 bases, with 14 bases between them. CDR3 sequence (DNA): TGTGCCAGCAGTTACGGACTCATTGCGCAGTACTTC. Translated, it gives CASSYGLIAQYF. The variable domain in full, completed from reference TRBV2 and TRBJ2-7, reads EPEVTQTPSHQVTQMGQEVILRCVPISNHLYFYWYRQILGQKVEFLVSFYNNEISEKSEIFDDQFSVERPDGSNFTLKIRSTKLEDSAMYFCASSYGLIAQYFGPGTRLTVT.

V gene TRBV7-2 combines with J gene TRBJ1-2; 7 nucleotides align to TRBD1. The CDR3 has 13 residues. CDR1 and CDR2 from the germline V gene are SGHTA and FQGNSA. V dropped 2 bases and J dropped 8; count of bases not matched to a gene: 5. The CDR3 loop reads CASSLRQGHGYTF. In nucleotides, the CDR3 is TGTGCCAGCAGCTTAAGACAGGGTCACGGCTACACCTTC. Full variable domain (rest looked up from reference TRBV7-2 and TRBJ1-2): GAGVSQSPSNKVTEKGKDVELRCDPISGHTALYWYRQSLGQGLEFLIYFQGNSAPDKSGLPSDRFSAERTGGSVSTLTIQRTQQEDSAVYLCASSLRQGHGYTFGSGTRLTVV.

This clone was picked up a small number of times. The chain recombines TRBV6-5 with TRBJ1-1; 7 bases are shared with TRBD1. This CDR3 region has 14 residues. V was pared by 4 bases and J by 2 bases, with 4 bases of the junction left unmatched. In germline, CDR1 is MNHEY, CDR2 SVGAGI. The CDR3 DNA reads TGTGCCAGCAGTTGGACAGGAGCCAACACTGAAGCTTTCTTT. This sequence encodes CASSWTGANTEAFF.

In DNA, the CDR3 is TGTGCCAGCAGCTTGCTAAGCGGGAGTTTGATTGAGCAGTTCTTC. Its protein is CASSLLSGSLIEQFF. The rearrangement joins TRBV5-6 to TRBJ2-1; 8 bases line up with TRBD2. Germline V gene data show CDR1 as SGHDT and CDR2 as YYEEEE. The CDR3 has 15 amino acids. V shed 1 base, J shed 9 bases, and the junction held 9 bases outside the gene matches.

This clone was counted many times. The V call is TRBV5-6, the J call TRBJ2-7; 10 bases map to TRBD2. With V trimmed by 4 bases and J by 5 bases, 12 bases remained unmatched. The CDR3 runs to 16 residues. Germline lookup yields CDR1 SGHDT and CDR2 YYEEEE. The CDR3 DNA is TGTGCCAGCAGCGCGTTACTAGCGGGAATCTGGGACGAGCAGTACTTC. Encoded protein: CASSALLAGIWDEQYF.

V is TRBV11-2 and J is TRBJ2-1, with 13 positions matching TRBD2. Trimming at V came to 6 bases and at J to 9 bases, leaving 8 bases not matched to a gene. Germline lookup yields CDR1 SGHAT and CDR2 FQNNGV. The CDR3 runs to 15 residues. For the CDR3, the DNA is TGTGCCAGCAGGGCGGGACTAGCGGGAATGACTGAGCAGTTCTTC. Its protein product is CASRAGLAGMTEQFF.

This clone was detected a few times. The CDR3 reads CASSPPNGQGGIQPQHF. CDR3 in DNA: TGTGCCAGCTCACCACCTAATGGACAGGGAGGTATCCAGCCCCAGCATTTT. V usage is TRBV18 and J usage is TRBJ1-5; 8 bases match TRBD1. J lost 7 bases, V lost 0 bases, and 11 bases had no gene match. The germline CDR1 and CDR2 sequences are KGHSH and LQKENI. The CDR3 length is 17 residues.

V and J are TRBV4-3 and TRBJ2-3; D may be TRBD2 (6 bases). Trimming cost V 4 bases and J 3 bases, with 11 bases left between them. Germline V gene sequence: CDR1 LGHNA, CDR2 YSLEER. The CDR3 runs to 14 residues. CDR3 nucleotides: TGCGCCAGCAGCCCCGGGACTTATACAGATACGCAGTATTTT. This sequence encodes CASSPGTYTDTQYF.

In its sample, this clone was seen once. This chain connects TRBV9 to TRBJ2-3, with D perhaps TRBD2 (6 bases). V lost 4 bases, J lost 0 bases, and 15 bases lay in between. The CDR3 extends over 16 amino acids. Germline V lookup: CDR1 SGDLS, CDR2 YYNGEE. In DNA form, the CDR3 reads TGTGCCAGCAGCTTCGACGGGACTCCTAGCACAGATACGCAGTATTTT. This encodes CASSFDGTPSTDTQYF.

The sample holds a few counts of this clone. The V gene is TRBV18, the J gene TRBJ1-4; 8 bases map to TRBD1. Germline V gene data show CDR1 as KGHSH and CDR2 as LQKENI. V lost 4 bases to trimming and J lost 6 bases; unmatched junction nucleotides: 4. This CDR3 has 14 amino acids. The CDR3 is CASSLLQGDEKLFF. Here the CDR3 DNA reads TGTGCCAGCTCACTGTTACAGGGGGATGAAAAACTGTTTTTT.

This chain connects TRBV25-1 to TRBJ2-1; 12 nucleotides line up with TRBD2. There are 16 residues in the CDR3. V was clipped by 3 bases and J by 7 bases; unmatched bases: 7. Germline CDR1 MGHDK, CDR2 SYGVNS. CDR3 DNA sequence: TGTGCCAGCAGTGAGGGTAGACTAGCGGGAGTTAATGAGCAGTTCTTC. This sequence encodes CASSEGRLAGVNEQFF.

There are a few counts of this clone. This chain joins TRBV4-3 and TRBJ2-7, with D possibly being TRBD2 (6 bases). CDR1 and CDR2 from the germline V gene are LGHNA and YSLEER. The CDR3 covers 14 residues. V shed 4 bases and J shed 5 bases, with 15 bases lying between them. In DNA, the CDR3 is TGCGCCAGCAGCCCCGGGGGTGGCAGGGACGAGCAGTACTTC. This codes for CASSPGGGRDEQYF.

The chain employs TRBV27 and TRBJ2-3; 9 bases line up with TRBD2. The CDR3 has 14 residues. The germline CDR1 and CDR2 sequences are MNHEY and SMNVEV (reference sequence). The J segment lost 5 bases and the V segment lost 4 bases, leaving 4 bases of the junction unmatched. The CDR3 loop is CASSWLAGEDTQYF. In nucleotides, the CDR3 is TGTGCCAGCAGTTGGTTAGCGGGAGAAGATACGCAGTATTTT.